This T cell receptor (beta chain) was found in a study of T cell responses to AZD1222 COVID-19 vaccine. Study-wide points: Close to half of spike-specific TCRs reportedly recognize unmutated variant regions. Most donors were white British and more were female, and clonal diversity was possibly underestimated. Only five to seven AZD1222 recipients were seropositive at baseline. Spike-wide vaccine-associated CD4 TCRs dominated at 160-218 and 743-854.

Assay used: immunoSEQ multiplex PCR; TCRdb lists only in-frame clones, some missing. Found here are about 150,000 clones, roughly nine tenths of them singletons; the top ten hold 5.5% to 8%. The CDR3 consists of 15 residues. The germline gives CDR1 SGHRS, CDR2 YFSETQ. V trimming: 4 bases; J trimming: 0 bases; junction bases outside the gene matches: 6. On this clone itself: The target antigen is unknown.

The receptor was derived from an adult who had recovered from COVID-19. The sequencing used peripheral blood, collected after recovery from COVID-19. V usage is TRBV5-1 and J usage is TRBJ1-1, with 7 bases matching TRBD1. CDR3 coding DNA: TGCGCCAGCAGCACCGGACAGGTGATGAACACTGAAGCTTTCTTT. Translation gives CASSTGQVMNTEAFF.